These 19 T cell receptor beta chains share one sample of origin, sequenced in a study of Graves' ophthalmopathy and Graves' hyperthyroidism. TCR beta CDR3 regions were amplified from RNA transcripts. Amplification began with first-round RT-PCR using HTBI primers, then second-round multiplex PCR was performed. TCRdb analysed the multiplex PCR reads with MiXCR anew, one entry per CDR3 protein. Seen here are almost 750,000 distinct CDR3 sequences, 35% to 50% observed once, and the top ten hold about 40%. Sequencing was carried out using peripheral blood. These receptors all come from an adult man with Graves' ophthalmopathy.

J is TRBJ2-5 and V is TRBV7-3; tentative D call: TRBD2 (7 bases). The V and J ends lost 5 bases and 3 bases respectively, with 13 bases between them. Germline assignment: CDR1 SGHTA and CDR2 FQGTGA. The CDR3 has 14 residues. CDR3 in DNA: TGTGCCAGCAGCAGGGGGGGGCTCGAAGAGACCCAGTACTTC. Translating gives CASSRGGLEETQYF.

This clonotype was recorded a few times. The chain employs TRBV7-6 and TRBJ2-7; 12 bases are a match to TRBD1. The CDR3 covers 16 residues. With V trimmed by 5 bases and J by 4 bases, 9 bases remained unmatched. Germline CDR1 is SGHVS and CDR2 is FNYEAQ. CDR3 protein: CASSHSPGQGAYEQYF. Here the CDR3 DNA reads TGTGCCAGCAGCCACTCCCCGGGACAGGGGGCATACGAGCAGTACTTC.

A remark on this clonotype: Its ends do not fully match the called genes, so a read error is possible. The J gene is TRBJ1-2, the V gene TRBV10-3; D is possibly TRBD1 (6 bases). Germline lookup yields CDR1 ENHRY and CDR2 SYGVKD. The CDR3 is 13 residues long. Written as DNA, the CDR3 is TGTGCCAGCAGTTCCTCAGGGGTCGGTGGCTACACCTTC. This sequence encodes CASSSSGVGGYTF.

The chain recombines TRBV5-1 with TRBJ1-1; D unclear. There are 12 residues in the CDR3. V was cut by 4 bases and J by 8 bases, with 12 bases left in between. Germline loops: CDR1 SGHRS, CDR2 YFSETQ. The DNA for the CDR3 is TGCGCCAGCAGCGTGGATTCCAGAGAAGCTTTCTTT. This encodes CASSVDSREAFF.

This clonotype was seen more than once but under ten times. The V gene is TRBV10-3, the J gene TRBJ2-7; 8 nucleotides align to TRBD1. The V gene's germline CDR1 is ENHRY and CDR2 SYGVKD. CDR3 length: 13 amino acids. V was clipped by 6 bases and J by 6 bases; unmatched bases: 7. CDR3 sequence: CAISSQGAGEQYF. The CDR3 nucleotides read TGTGCCATCAGCAGTCAGGGGGCCGGCGAGCAGTACTTC.

There are many counts of this clonotype. This chain connects TRBV7-3 to TRBJ1-1; 9 nucleotides agree with TRBD1. V lost 4 bases to trimming and J lost 3 bases; unmatched junction nucleotides: 3. The CDR3 runs to 14 residues. From germline, CDR1 is SGHTA and CDR2 FQGTGA. CDR3 nucleotide sequence: TGTGCCAGCAGCTCGACAGGGGGAGACACTGAAGCTTTCTTT. This encodes CASSSTGGDTEAFF.

This clonotype was recorded at least ten times. The V gene is TRBV19, the J gene TRBJ1-2, with D perhaps matching TRBD1 (5 bases). The V and J ends lost 3 bases and 7 bases respectively, with 9 bases between them. From germline, CDR1 is LNHDA and CDR2 SQIVND (reference sequence). This CDR3 is built from 12 residues. DNA of the CDR3: TGTGCCAGTAGTATCAAGGGGTCTGGCTACACCTTC. Protein product: CASSIKGSGYTF.

Only a few counts were recorded for this clonotype. The rearrangement uses TRBV24-1 and TRBJ2-5; 8 bases are shared with TRBD1. V gave up 3 bases and J gave up 1 base; unmatched junction bases: 3. The CDR3 consists of 15 residues. Germline CDR1 and CDR2: KGHDR and SFDVKD. DNA of the CDR3: TGTGCCACCAGTGATGCGACAGGGGCCCAAGAGACCCAGTACTTC. This codes for CATSDATGAQETQYF.

The CDR3 spells CASSQETGYSYNSPLHF. The CDR3 DNA reads TGTGCCAGCAGCCAAGAGACAGGGTACTCCTATAATTCACCCCTCCACTTT. This chain connects TRBV4-2 to TRBJ1-6; TRBD1 matches at 7 bases. V shed 0 bases and J 0 bases; nucleotides not matched to a gene: 2. CDR1 is LGHNA, CDR2 YNFKEQ, per germline. The CDR3 runs 17 residues.

The rearrangement links TRBV2 to TRBJ1-4, with unresolved D. Germline CDR1 and CDR2: SNHLY and FYNNEI. V was clipped by 5 bases and J by 4 bases, with 17 bases between them. This CDR3 has 16 residues. CDR3 coding DNA: TGTGCCAGCAGTTCCGGGTCACATATGGGTAATGAAAAACTGTTTTTT. Translation: CASSSGSHMGNEKLFF.

Concerning this clonotype itself: Its ends do not fully match the called genes, so a read error is possible. The chain recombines TRBV12-3 or TRBV12-4 with TRBJ2-5; TRBD1 or TRBD2 may be the D gene (6 bases each). There are 12 residues in the CDR3. The CDR3 coding sequence is TGTGCCAGCAGCGTAAGAGGGGGGCACCCAATTTTC. Encoded protein: CASSVRGGHPIF.

The rearrangement links TRBV7-3 to TRBJ1-6; maybe TRBD1 (6 bases). Trimming removed 6 bases at V and 8 bases at J, with 14 bases between. Germline assignment: CDR1 SGHTA and CDR2 FQGTGA. The length of the CDR3 is 14 residues. For the CDR3, the DNA is TGTGCCAGCAGTGAACCCGGACAGTATTCACCCCTCCACTTT. This gives the protein CASSEPGQYSPLHF.

V gene TRBV10-3 combines with J gene TRBJ2-7, with D tentatively TRBD1 (6 bases). Trimming removed 10 bases from V and 4 bases from J, with 14 bases in between. CDR3 length: 12 residues. Germline V gene sequence: CDR1 ENHRY, CDR2 SYGVKD. Here the CDR3 DNA reads TGTGCCAGCAGGATTACAGGGTACGAGCAGTACTTC. Amino acid sequence: CASRITGYEQYF.

This clonotype has ten or more counts. This chain connects TRBV24-1 to TRBJ1-5; 9 bases agree with TRBD1. Per germline, CDR1 KGHDR and CDR2 SFDVKD. J gave up 5 bases and V 3 bases, and 4 bases lay outside the gene matches. The CDR3 is made up of 15 amino acids. The CDR3 coding sequence is TGTGCCACCAGTGATGCGAGGACAGGGGATCAGCCCCAGCATTTT. It translates to CATSDARTGDQPQHF.

This chain joins TRBV11-2 and TRBJ2-7; D remains ambiguous. Trimming cost V 0 bases and J 2 bases, with 17 bases left between them. The CDR3 covers 17 residues. Germline V CDR1 and CDR2: SGHAT, FQNNGV. CDR3 sequence: CASSLDSRSARAYEQYF. In nucleotides, the CDR3 is TGTGCCAGCAGCTTAGATAGTCGGTCGGCCCGGGCCTACGAGCAGTACTTC.

This clonotype came up a few times. This sequence joins TRBV7-9 and TRBJ1-1; D is ambiguous. Germline V gene lookup returns CDR1 SEHNR and CDR2 FQNEAQ (reference sequence). The CDR3 has 15 amino acids. V lost 2 bases to trimming and J lost 10 bases, with 20 bases between them. This CDR3 reads CASSLYQRPTERAFF. The CDR3 DNA reads as TGTGCCAGCAGCTTATACCAGAGGCCGACCGAGCGAGCTTTCTTT.

The sample holds a few counts of this clonotype. The J gene is TRBJ1-5, the V gene TRBV2, with D tentatively TRBD1 (5 bases). V lost 7 bases, J lost 1 base, and 14 bases lay in between. Per the germline V gene, CDR1 is SNHLY and CDR2 is FYNNEI. The CDR3 length is 15 residues. The CDR3 reads CASTPTGRSNQPQHF. As DNA, the CDR3 is TGTGCCAGCACCCCAACAGGCCGAAGCAATCAGCCCCAGCATTTT. Variable domain in full (rest from reference TRBV2 and TRBJ1-5): EPEVTQTPSHQVTQMGQEVILRCVPISNHLYFYWYRQILGQKVEFLVSFYNNEISEKSEIFDDQFSVERPDGSNFTLKIRSTKLEDSAMYFCASTPTGRSNQPQHFGDGTRLSIL.

The rearrangement links TRBV2 to TRBJ1-2; possibly TRBD1 for D (6 bases). Looked up from germline, CDR1 is SNHLY and CDR2 is FYNNEI. The V gene lost 6 bases and the J gene lost 3 bases, with 11 bases spanning the gap. The CDR3 extends over 13 amino acids. CDR3 sequence reads: CASSSRQDYGYTF. DNA of the CDR3: TGTGCCAGCAGCTCCCGACAGGACTATGGCTACACCTTC.

Details on this clonotype: Because it lacks the conserved phenylalanine or tryptophan at the end, this CDR3 is likely a read error. The limits of the CDR3 on the DNA are not certain, so only TCRdb's listed CDR3 is given. The chain couples TRBV7-9 to TRBJ2-6; TRBD1 is the table's D call, not checked against the DNA. The CDR3 region is 17 residues in length, termini included. In germline, CDR1 is SEHNR, CDR2 FQNEAQ (reference sequence). The CDR3 spells CASSEGVQVSGANVLVL.